The clone carrying this T cell receptor beta chain was counted once. The antigen is unknown. Produced via immunoSEQ multiplex PCR; TCRdb's table is partial and in-frame only. This sample carries about 2 million clones, roughly 94% of them seen once, and the ten largest clones take 0.1% to 0.15%. CD4+ cells yielded CD45RA+ naive and CD45RA-negative memory subsets. J lost 7 bases, V lost 7 bases, and 12 bases had no gene match. Per germline, CDR1 MNHNS and CDR2 SASEGT. This CDR3 has 15 residues. This record comes from a study of shared clonotypes between healthy human individuals. Study-wide points: At large depth, rarefaction still showed sorted-subset sequencing to be incomplete.

This TCR came from a man younger than 35 in good health. The V gene is TRBV6-1, the J gene TRBJ1-2; 10 bases line up with TRBD1. The material sequenced was naive CD4+ T cells sorted from blood. Subset: CD45RA+ positively selected. CDR3 residues: CASILRWTGGGGYTF. The CDR3 coding sequence is TGTGCCAGCATCTTACGCTGGACAGGGGGGGGTGGCTACACCTTC.